This T cell receptor beta chain derives from a study of cytomegalovirus exposure and HLA in healthy donors. Primers included in the PCR were 60 Vbeta and 13 Jbeta primers. TCRdb's copy holds only in-frame clones and misses some; the assay was immunoSEQ multiplex PCR. The sample yields roughly 170,000 clones, more than 65% seen once. CDR3 length: 12 residues. CDR1 SGHAT and CDR2 FQNNGV come from the germline V gene. Trimming cost V 3 bases and J 7 bases; bases outside gene matches: 0. Healthy bone marrow donors made up the donors. The source material was PBMCs. The sequence was obtained from a man aged 25 to 45 in good health and CMV-seronegative. This chain joins TRBV11-2 and TRBJ1-1, with TRBD1 matching 9 bases. The DNA of the CDR3 is TGTGCCAGCAGCTTGGACAGGGGTGAAGCTTTCTTT. Translated: CASSLDRGEAFF. The whole variable domain, filled in from reference TRBV11-2 and TRBJ1-1, reads EAGVAQSPRYKIIEKRQSVAFWCNPISGHATLYWYQQILGQGPKLLIQFQNNGVVDDSQLPKDRFSAERLKGVDSTLKIQPAKLEDSAVYLCASSLDRGEAFFGQGTRLTVV.